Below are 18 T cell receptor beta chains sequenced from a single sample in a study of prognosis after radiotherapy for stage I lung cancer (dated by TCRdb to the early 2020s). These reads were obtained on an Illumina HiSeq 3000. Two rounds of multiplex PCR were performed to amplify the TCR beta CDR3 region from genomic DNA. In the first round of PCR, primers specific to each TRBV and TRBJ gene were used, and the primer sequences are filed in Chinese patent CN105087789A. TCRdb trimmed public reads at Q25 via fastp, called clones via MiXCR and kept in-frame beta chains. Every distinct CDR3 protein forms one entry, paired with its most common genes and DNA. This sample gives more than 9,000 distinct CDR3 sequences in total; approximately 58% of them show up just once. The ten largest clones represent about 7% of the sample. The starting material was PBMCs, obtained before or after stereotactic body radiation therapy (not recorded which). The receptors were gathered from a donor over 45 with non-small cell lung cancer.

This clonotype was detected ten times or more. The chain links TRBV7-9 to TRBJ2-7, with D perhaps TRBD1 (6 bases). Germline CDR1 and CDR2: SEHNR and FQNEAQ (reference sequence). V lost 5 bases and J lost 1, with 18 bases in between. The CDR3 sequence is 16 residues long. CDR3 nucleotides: TGTGCCAGCAGCGCCCTTACCGGGACACTTTCCTACGAGCAGTACTTC. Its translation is CASSALTGTLSYEQYF.

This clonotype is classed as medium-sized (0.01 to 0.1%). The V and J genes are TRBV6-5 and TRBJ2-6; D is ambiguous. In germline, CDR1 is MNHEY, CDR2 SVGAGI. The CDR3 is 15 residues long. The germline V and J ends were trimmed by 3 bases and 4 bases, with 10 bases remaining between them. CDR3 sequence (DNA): TGTGCCAGCAGTTATGTCGAGGCCGGGGCCAACGTCCTGACTTTC. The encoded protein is CASSYVEAGANVLTF.

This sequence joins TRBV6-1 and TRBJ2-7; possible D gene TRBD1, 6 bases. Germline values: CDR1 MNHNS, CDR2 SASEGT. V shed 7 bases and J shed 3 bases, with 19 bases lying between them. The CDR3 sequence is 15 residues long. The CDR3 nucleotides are TGTGCCAGCACCCCCTTGGGACATGTATGCTACGAGCAGTACTTC. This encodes CASTPLGHVCYEQYF.

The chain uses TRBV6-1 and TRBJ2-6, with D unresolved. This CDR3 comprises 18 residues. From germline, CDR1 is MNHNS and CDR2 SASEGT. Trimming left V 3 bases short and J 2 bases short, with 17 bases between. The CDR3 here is CASSEMSWISTGANVLTF. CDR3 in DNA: TGTGCCAGCAGTGAGATGAGTTGGATCTCCACTGGGGCCAACGTCCTGACTTTC.

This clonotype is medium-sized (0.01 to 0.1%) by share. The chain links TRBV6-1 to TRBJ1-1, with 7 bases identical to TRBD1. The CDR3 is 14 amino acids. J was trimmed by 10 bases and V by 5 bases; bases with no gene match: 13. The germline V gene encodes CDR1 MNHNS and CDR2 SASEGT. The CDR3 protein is CASSNPGQRMVAFF. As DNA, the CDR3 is TGTGCCAGCAGTAACCCGGGACAGAGAATGGTAGCTTTCTTT.

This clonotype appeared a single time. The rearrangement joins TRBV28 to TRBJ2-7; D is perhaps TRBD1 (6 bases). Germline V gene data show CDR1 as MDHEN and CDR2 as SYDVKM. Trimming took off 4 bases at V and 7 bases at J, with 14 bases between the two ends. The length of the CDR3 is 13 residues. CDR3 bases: TGTGCCAGCAGTTCCTTGGACAGAGGGGAGCAGTACTTC. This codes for CASSSLDRGEQYF.

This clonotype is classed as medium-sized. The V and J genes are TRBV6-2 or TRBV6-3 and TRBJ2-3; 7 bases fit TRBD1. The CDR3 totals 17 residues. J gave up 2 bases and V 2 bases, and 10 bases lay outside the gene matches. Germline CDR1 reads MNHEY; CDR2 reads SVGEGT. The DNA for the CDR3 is TGTGCCAGCAGTTACACTCCCGGGACAGCCTACACAGATACGCAGTATTTT. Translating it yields CASSYTPGTAYTDTQYF.

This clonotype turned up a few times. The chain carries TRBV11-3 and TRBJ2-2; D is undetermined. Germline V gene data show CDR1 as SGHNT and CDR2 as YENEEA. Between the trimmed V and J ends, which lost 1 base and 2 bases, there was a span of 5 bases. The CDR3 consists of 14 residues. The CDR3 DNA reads TGTGCCAGCAGCTTAGGAGGAAACACCGGGGAGCTGTTTTTT. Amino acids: CASSLGGNTGELFF. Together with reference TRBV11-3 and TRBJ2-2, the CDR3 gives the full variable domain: EAGVVQSPRYKIIEKKQPVAFWCNPISGHNTLYWYLQNLGQGPELLIRYENEEAVDDSQLPKDRFSAERLKGVDSTLKIQPAELGDSAVYLCASSLGGNTGELFFGEGSRLTVL.

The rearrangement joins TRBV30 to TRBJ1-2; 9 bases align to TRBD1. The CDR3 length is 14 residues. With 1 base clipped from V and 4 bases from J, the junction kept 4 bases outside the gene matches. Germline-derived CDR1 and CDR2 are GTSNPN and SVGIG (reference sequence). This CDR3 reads CAWSGPGQGYGYTF. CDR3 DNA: TGTGCCTGGAGTGGGCCGGGACAGGGCTATGGCTACACCTTC.

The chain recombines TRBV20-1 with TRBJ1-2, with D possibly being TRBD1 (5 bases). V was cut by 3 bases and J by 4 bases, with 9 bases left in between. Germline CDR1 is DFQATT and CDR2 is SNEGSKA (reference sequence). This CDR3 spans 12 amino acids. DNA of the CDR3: TGCAGTGCTAGTTACAGGAGCTATGGCTACACCTTC. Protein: CSASYRSYGYTF.

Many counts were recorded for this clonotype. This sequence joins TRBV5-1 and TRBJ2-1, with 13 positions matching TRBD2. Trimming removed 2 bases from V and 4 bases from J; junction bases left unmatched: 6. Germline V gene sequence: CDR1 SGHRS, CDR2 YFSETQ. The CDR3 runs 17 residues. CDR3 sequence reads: CASSLELAGGIYNEQFF. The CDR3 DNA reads TGCGCCAGCAGCTTAGAACTAGCGGGGGGGATTTACAATGAGCAGTTCTTC.

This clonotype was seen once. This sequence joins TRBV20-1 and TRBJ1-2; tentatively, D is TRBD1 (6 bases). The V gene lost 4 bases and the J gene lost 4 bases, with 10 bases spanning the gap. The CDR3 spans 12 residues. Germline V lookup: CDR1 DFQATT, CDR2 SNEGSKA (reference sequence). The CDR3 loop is CSATQGGYGYTF. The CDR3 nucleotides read TGCAGTGCTACACAGGGAGGCTATGGCTACACCTTC.

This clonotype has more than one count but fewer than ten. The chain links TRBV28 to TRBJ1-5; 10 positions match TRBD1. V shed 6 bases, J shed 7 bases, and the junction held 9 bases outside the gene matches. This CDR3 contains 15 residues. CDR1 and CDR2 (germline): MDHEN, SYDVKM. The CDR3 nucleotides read TGTGCCAGCAGCACCGGGACAGGGGTATGGCAGCCCCAGCATTTT. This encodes CASSTGTGVWQPQHF.

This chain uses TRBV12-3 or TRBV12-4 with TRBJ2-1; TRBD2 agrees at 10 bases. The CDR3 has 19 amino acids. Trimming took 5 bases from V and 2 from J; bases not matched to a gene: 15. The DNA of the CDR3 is TGTGCCAGCAGTCCCGAACTAGCGGGGCCTTTCTTTGCCTACAATGAGCAGTTCTTC. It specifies CASSPELAGPFFAYNEQFF.

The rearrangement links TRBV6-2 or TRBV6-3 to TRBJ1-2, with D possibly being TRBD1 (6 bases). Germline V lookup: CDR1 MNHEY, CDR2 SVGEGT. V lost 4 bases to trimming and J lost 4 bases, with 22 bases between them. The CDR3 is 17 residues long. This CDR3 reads CASSCISTGAMGYGYTF. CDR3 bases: TGTGCCAGCAGTTGCATTAGTACGGGGGCGATGGGCTATGGCTACACCTTC.

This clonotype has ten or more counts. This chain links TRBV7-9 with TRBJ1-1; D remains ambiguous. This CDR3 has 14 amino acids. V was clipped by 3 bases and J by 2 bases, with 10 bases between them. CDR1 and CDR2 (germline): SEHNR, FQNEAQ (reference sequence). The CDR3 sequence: CASSLGDGNTEAFF. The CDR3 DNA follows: TGTGCCAGCAGCTTGGGTGACGGAAACACTGAAGCTTTCTTT. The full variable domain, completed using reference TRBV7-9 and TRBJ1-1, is DTGVSQNPRHKITKRGQNVTFRCDPISEHNRLYWYRQTLGQGPEFLTYFQNEAQLEKSRLLSDRFSAERPKGSFSTLEIQRTEQGDSAMYLCASSLGDGNTEAFFGQGTRLTVV.

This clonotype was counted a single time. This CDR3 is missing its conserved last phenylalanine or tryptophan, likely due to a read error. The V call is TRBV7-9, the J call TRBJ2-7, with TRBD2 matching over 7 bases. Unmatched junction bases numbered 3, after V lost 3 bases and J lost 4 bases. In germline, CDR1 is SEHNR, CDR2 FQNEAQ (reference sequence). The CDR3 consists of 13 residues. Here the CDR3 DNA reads TGTGCCAGCAGCTTCGGGGGGTCATACGAGCAGTACCTC. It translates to CASSFGGSYEQYL.

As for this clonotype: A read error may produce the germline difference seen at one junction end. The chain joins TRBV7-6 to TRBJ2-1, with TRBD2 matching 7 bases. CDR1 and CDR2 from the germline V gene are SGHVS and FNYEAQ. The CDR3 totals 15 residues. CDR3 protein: CASSQSGISYNEQFF. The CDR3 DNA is TGTGCCAGCAGTCAAAGCGGGATTAGCTACAATGAACAGTTCTTC.